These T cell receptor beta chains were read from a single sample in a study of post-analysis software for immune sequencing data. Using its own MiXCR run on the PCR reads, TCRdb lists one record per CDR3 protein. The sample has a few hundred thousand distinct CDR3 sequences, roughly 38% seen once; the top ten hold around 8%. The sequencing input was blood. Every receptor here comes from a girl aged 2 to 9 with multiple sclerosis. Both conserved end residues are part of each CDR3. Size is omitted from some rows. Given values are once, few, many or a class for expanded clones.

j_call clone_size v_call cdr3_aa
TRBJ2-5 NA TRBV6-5 CASSYSGVETQYF
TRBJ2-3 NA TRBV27 CASRPGQGTDTQYF
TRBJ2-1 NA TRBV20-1 CSADRDRGNNEQFF
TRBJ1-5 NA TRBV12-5 CASGLVRGSEGYQPQHF
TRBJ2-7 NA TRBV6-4 CASSAATGSSYEQYF
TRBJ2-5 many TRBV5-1 CASNPGYQETQYF
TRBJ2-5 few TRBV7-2 CASSLPGRAGGPLRETQYF
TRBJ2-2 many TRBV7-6 CASSFGTDYTGELFF
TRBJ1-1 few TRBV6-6 CASSYRQGGNTEAFF
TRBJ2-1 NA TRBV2 CASSLTSGRMFF
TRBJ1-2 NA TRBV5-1 CATGPGDLGIGYTF
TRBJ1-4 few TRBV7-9 CASSDLRQGVRKLFF
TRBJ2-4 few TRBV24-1 CATSDAGTGNGKNIQYF
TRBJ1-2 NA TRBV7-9 CASSSGAVYGYTF
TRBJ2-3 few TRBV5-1 CASSLQGVDSYTDTQYF
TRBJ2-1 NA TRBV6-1 CAISPSWGNEQFF
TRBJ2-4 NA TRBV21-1 CASSNCNRSNVGCAKNIQYF
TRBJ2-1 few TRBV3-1 CASSQPGRKGQFF
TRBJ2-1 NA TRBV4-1 CASSQERAGGGDNEQFF
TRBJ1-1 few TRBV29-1 CSVGGVGGMNTEAFF
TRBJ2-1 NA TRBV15 CATSRDGLTYNEQFF
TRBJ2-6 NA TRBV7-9 CASSRTSSGANVLTF
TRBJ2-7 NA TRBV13 CASSLWGTSGNEQYF
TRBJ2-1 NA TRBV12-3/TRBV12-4 CASSLNTDYNEQFF
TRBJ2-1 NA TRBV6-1 CASRYTVGIKYNEQFF
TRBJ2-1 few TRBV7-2 CASSFQNYNERFF
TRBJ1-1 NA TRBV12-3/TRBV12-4 CASSDRAGNTEAFF
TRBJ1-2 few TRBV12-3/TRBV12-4 CASSLRTGIIDYGYTF
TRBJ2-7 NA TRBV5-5 CASSQIFSYEQYF
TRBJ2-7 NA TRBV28 CASSLTPGTVEQYF
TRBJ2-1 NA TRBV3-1 CASSQSSGSYNEQFF
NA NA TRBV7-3 CASSPGGGLIETQYF
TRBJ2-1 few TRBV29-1 CSVEGLAGHNGQFF
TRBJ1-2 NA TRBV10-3 CAISRQVNYGYTF
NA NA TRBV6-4 CASSEGGQETQFF
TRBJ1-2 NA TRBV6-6 CASSYPPVEQGGGYTF
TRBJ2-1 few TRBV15 CATSSLAGAYNEQFF
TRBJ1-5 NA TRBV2 CASRGTGENQPQHF
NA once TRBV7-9 CTSSLVSQVTEQYF
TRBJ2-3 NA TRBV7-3 CASSLSGGHTDTQYF
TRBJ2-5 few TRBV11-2 CASSTSRVRETQYF
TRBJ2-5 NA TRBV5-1 CASSSGRTGTGRETQYF
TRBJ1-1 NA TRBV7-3 CASSLKDRWYSAEAFF
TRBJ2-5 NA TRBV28 CASSSTDRATETQYF
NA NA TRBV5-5 CASSLFSSLRERDEQYF
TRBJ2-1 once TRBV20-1 CSASFGRSPHEQFF
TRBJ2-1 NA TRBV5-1 CASSALTGGNERFF
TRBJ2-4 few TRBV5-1 CASSLKGRRDYGYIQYF
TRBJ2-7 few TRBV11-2 CASSLGFSGRGSYEQYF
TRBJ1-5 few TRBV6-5 CASSYRPDQPQHF